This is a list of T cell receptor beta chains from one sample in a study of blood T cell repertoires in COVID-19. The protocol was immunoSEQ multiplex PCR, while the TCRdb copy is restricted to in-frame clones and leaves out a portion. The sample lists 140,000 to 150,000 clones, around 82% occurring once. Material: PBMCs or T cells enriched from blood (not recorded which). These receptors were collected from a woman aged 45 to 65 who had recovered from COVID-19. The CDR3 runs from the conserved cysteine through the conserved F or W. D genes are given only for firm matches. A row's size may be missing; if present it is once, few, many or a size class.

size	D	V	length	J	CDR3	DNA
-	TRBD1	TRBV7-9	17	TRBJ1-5	CASSSDRGQYSNQPQHF	TGTGCCAGCAGCTCTGACAGGGGGCAATATAGCAATCAGCCCCAGCATTTT
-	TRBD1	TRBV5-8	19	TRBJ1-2	CASSVDRAKPLILLYGYTF	TGTGCCAGCAGCGTGGACAGGGCGAAACCATTAATACTTCTCTATGGCTACACCTTC
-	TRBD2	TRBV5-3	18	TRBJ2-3	CARSLALAGGLPKDTQYF	TGTGCCAGAAGCTTGGCACTAGCGGGGGGCCTGCCAAAAGATACGCAGTATTTT
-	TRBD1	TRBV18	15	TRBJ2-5	CASSPSGTGQETQYF	TGTGCCAGCTCACCATCCGGGACAGGACAAGAGACCCAGTACTTC
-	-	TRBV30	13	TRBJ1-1	CAWSVLGDTEAFF	TGTGCCTGGAGTGTTCTAGGGGACACTGAAGCTTTCTTT
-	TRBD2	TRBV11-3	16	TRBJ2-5	CASSLVGLAVQETQYF	TGTGCCAGCAGCTTAGTTGGACTAGCGGTCCAAGAGACCCAGTACTTC
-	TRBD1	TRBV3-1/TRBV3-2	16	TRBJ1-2	CASSQERDSTIYGYTF	TGTGCCAGCAGCCAAGAACGGGACAGTACTATCTATGGCTACACCTTC
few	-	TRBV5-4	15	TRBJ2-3	CASSAGRNSGDTQYF	TGTGCCAGCAGCGCGGGACGGAACTCGGGAGATACGCAGTATTTT
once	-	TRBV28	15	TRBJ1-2	CASSLLTLTDYGYTF	TGTGCCAGCAGTTTATTAACCCTGACTGACTATGGCTACACCTTC
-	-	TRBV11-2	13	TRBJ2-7	CASSSKTVPEQYF	TGTGCCAGCAGCAGTAAGACAGTCCCAGAGCAGTACTTC
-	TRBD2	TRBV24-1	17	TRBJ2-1	CATSDPSGGGLRNEQFF	TGTGCCACCAGTGATCCCAGCGGGGGGGGATTAAGGAATGAGCAGTTCTTC
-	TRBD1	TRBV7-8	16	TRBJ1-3	CASSLTGTGAGNTIYF	TGTGCCAGCAGCTTAACCGGGACAGGGGCCGGAAACACCATATATTTT